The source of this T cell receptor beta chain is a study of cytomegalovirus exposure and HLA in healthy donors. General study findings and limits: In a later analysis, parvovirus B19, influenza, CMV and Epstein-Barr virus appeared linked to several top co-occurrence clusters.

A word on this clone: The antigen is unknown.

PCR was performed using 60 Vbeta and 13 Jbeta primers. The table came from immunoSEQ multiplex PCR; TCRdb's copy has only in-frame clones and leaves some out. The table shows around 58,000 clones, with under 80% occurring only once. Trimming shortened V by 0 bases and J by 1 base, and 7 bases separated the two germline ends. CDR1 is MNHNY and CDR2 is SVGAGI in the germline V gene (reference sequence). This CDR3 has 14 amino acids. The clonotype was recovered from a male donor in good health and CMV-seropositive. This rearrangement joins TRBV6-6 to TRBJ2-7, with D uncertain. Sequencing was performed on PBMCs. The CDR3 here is CASSYSTLSYEQYF. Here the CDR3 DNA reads TGTGCCAGCAGTTACTCGACACTGTCCTACGAGCAGTACTTC.